The 27 T cell receptor beta chains reported below all come from one sample, sequenced in a study of molecular identifiers for immune sequencing clone quantification. TCRdb called the PCR reads again in MiXCR, with one record for every CDR3 protein. The sample records hundreds of thousands of distinct CDR3 sequences, 25% being singletons. Specimen: naive CD8+ T cells from blood, with Jurkat cell RNA spiked in. Subset here: FACS-sorted CD8+CD4-CCR7+CD45RA+ naive T cells. Receptors were obtained from a human donor in good health. Some libraries in this study had Jurkat cell RNA spiked in.

This clonotype has a count of ten or more. The V and J genes are TRBV20-1 and TRBJ1-1; TRBD1 aligns across 7 bases. V was pared by 6 bases and J by 2 bases, with 12 bases of the junction left unmatched. The V gene's germline CDR1 is DFQATT and CDR2 SNEGSKA (reference sequence). CDR3 length: 15 amino acids. The chain's CDR3 is CSAAGTATTNTEAFF. The DNA of the CDR3 is TGCAGTGCGGCCGGGACAGCAACTACTAACACTGAAGCTTTCTTT.

About this clonotype itself: In this CDR3 the conserved last residue, phenylalanine or tryptophan, is missing, so a read error is likely. The gene calls are TRBV6-5 and TRBJ2-7, with TRBD1 identical over 8 bases. This CDR3 is 15 amino acids long. V lost 2 bases, J lost 2 bases, and 5 bases stayed unmatched. The germline V gene encodes CDR1 MNHEY and CDR2 SVGAGI. In nucleotides, the CDR3 is TGTGCCAGCAGTTACGATGGACAGGGCACCTACGAGCAGTACCTC. This sequence encodes CASSYDGQGTYEQYL.

This clonotype turned up a few times. The V gene is TRBV7-6, the J gene TRBJ2-7; D is perhaps TRBD1 or TRBD2 (7 bases each). Germline V gene sequence: CDR1 SGHVS, CDR2 FNYEAQ. The CDR3 consists of 19 residues. Trimming took 5 bases from V and 0 from J, leaving 26 bases between them. CDR3 region: CASSPIGTAELAASYEQYF. For the CDR3, the DNA is TGTGCCAGCAGCCCCATCGGGACAGCTGAGCTAGCGGCCTCCTACGAGCAGTACTTC.

The J gene is TRBJ2-7, the V gene TRBV7-9, with 7 bases fitting TRBD2. The length of the CDR3 is 15 residues. V shed 6 bases, J shed 0 bases, and the junction held 8 bases outside the gene matches. The germline CDR1 and CDR2 sequences are SEHNR and FQNEAQ (reference sequence). The CDR3 nucleotides read TGTGCCAGCAGACAGACACGGGACTACTCCTACGAGCAGTACTTC. The encoded protein is CASRQTRDYSYEQYF.

This clonotype was observed a few times. As DNA, the CDR3 is TGCGCCAGCAGCTTGGAAATAACTAGCGGCAATGAGCAGTTCTTC. Translation gives CASSLEITSGNEQFF. J is TRBJ2-1 and V is TRBV5-1; the match to TRBD2 covers 8 bases. Looked up from germline, CDR1 is SGHRS and CDR2 is YFSETQ. The CDR3 totals 15 residues. The ends lost 0 bases at V and 6 bases at J; junction bases unmatched: 5.

The V and J genes are TRBV3-1 and TRBJ2-7, with D possibly being TRBD1 (5 bases). Germline values: CDR1 LGHDT, CDR2 YNNKEL (reference sequence). Trimming removed 4 bases at V and 4 bases at J, with 11 bases between. This CDR3 has 13 residues. Written as DNA, the CDR3 is TGTGCCAGCAGCCGACCCCAGGGTTACGAGCAGTACTTC. This encodes CASSRPQGYEQYF.

As to this clonotype: A single base separates this from a much larger clone, so it may be a read error. The genes are TRBV5-1 and TRBJ1-4; maybe TRBD1 (6 bases). The CDR3 contains 15 residues. CDR1 and CDR2 (germline): SGHRS, YFSETQ. Here the CDR3 reads CASSLVGATNEELFF. CDR3 nucleotides: TGCGCCAGCAGCTTGGTGGGGGCAACTAATGAAGAACTGTTTTTT. Combining the CDR3 with reference TRBV5-1 and TRBJ1-4 gives the whole variable domain KAGVTQTPRYLIKTRGQQVTLSCSPISGHRSVSWYQQTPGQGLQFLFEYFSETQRNKGNFPGRFSGRQFSNSRSEMNVSTLELGDSALYLCASSLVGATNEELFFGSGTQLSVL.

This sequence joins TRBV18 and TRBJ1-4; D is ambiguous. The germline V gene has CDR1 KGHSH and CDR2 LQKENI. This CDR3 is built from 13 residues. V lost 0 bases and J 4 bases, leaving 3 bases between the germline ends. The CDR3 region is CASSPPYNEKLFF. The CDR3 nucleotides read TGTGCCAGCTCACCACCCTATAATGAAAAACTGTTTTTT.

Many counts were recorded for this clonotype. This chain joins TRBV30 and TRBJ2-7; 8 bases are a match to TRBD1. V gave up 2 bases and J gave up 3 bases; unmatched junction bases: 3. This CDR3 spans 13 amino acids. Germline V gives CDR1 GTSNPN, CDR2 SVGIG (reference sequence). CDR3 loop: CAWSLGQGYEQYF. DNA for the CDR3: TGTGCCTGGAGTTTAGGACAGGGCTACGAGCAGTACTTC.

About this clonotype itself: In this CDR3 the conserved last residue, phenylalanine or tryptophan, is missing, so a read error is likely. The chain couples TRBV27 to TRBJ1-1; weak D call: TRBD1 (5 bases). Deletions cut 3 bases from V and 8 bases from J, with 13 bases between. The CDR3 sequence is 13 residues long. The germline gives CDR1 MNHEY, CDR2 SMNVEV (reference sequence). CDR3 amino acids: CASSFSGDAEAFV. CDR3 in DNA: TGTGCCAGCAGTTTTTCGGGGGACGCGGAAGCTTTCGTT.

J is TRBJ1-1 and V is TRBV27, with 7 positions matching TRBD1. Trimming took 5 bases from V and 11 from J; bases not matched to a gene: 11. This CDR3 is 13 amino acids long. Looked up from germline, CDR1 is MNHEY and CDR2 is SMNVEV (reference sequence). The CDR3 region has the DNA TGTGCCAGCAGTGAGACAGGGCTGGCGGAGGCTTTCTTT. Translation: CASSETGLAEAFF.

Details on this clonotype: This clone may be a read error of a much larger clone one base away. V and J are TRBV3-1 and TRBJ1-2; TRBD1 matches 12 bases. Germline V CDR1 and CDR2: LGHDT, YNNKEL (reference sequence). The CDR3 contains 16 residues. The CDR3 sequence: CASSPHYRDRGPGHTF. CDR3 nucleotides: TGTGCCAGCAGCCCGCACTACCGGGACAGGGGGCCTGGCCACACCTTC.

This clonotype was detected ten times or more. The chain carries TRBV7-9 and TRBJ2-7; tentative D call: TRBD1 (6 bases). From germline, CDR1 is SEHNR and CDR2 FQNEAQ (reference sequence). The CDR3 spans 13 residues. Trimming took 4 bases from V and 3 from J, leaving 10 bases between them. The CDR3 spells CASSSDSYYEQYF. CDR3 coding DNA: TGTGCCAGCAGCTCGGACAGTTACTACGAGCAGTACTTC.

The chain uses TRBV7-9 and TRBJ1-5; 7 bases align to TRBD1. V was pared by 2 bases and J by 3 bases, with 7 bases of the junction left unmatched. This CDR3 has 16 residues. Germline lookup yields CDR1 SEHNR and CDR2 FQNEAQ (reference sequence). CDR3 region: CASSLTTGHTNQPQHF. CDR3 bases: TGTGCCAGCAGCTTAACGACAGGGCACACCAATCAGCCCCAGCATTTT.

This clonotype has at least ten counts. This sequence joins TRBV9 and TRBJ2-7; D assignment may be TRBD1 or TRBD2 (5 bases each). CDR3 size: 14 residues. Deletions cut 4 bases from V and 2 bases from J, with 13 bases between. Germline-derived CDR1 and CDR2 are SGDLS and YYNGEE. The chain's CDR3 is CASSRDGETYEQYF. The CDR3 DNA reads as TGTGCCAGCAGCCGGGACGGGGAAACCTACGAGCAGTACTTC.

With respect to this clonotype: A much bigger clone sits one base away, suggesting this may be a read error. The chain has TRBV27 and TRBJ1-1, with 8 bases that match TRBD1. Looked up from germline, CDR1 is MNHEY and CDR2 is SMNVEV (reference sequence). The length of the CDR3 is 15 residues. The CDR3 reads CASSWSMTGATEALF. For the CDR3, the DNA is TGTGCCAGCAGTTGGTCCATGACAGGGGCCACTGAAGCTCTCTTT.

The V and J genes are TRBV3-1 and TRBJ2-1; 9 bases fit TRBD2. The V segment lost 1 base and the J segment 5 bases; nucleotides outside the gene matches: 6. Germline CDR1 and CDR2: LGHDT and YNNKEL (reference sequence). This CDR3 comprises 16 residues. The CDR3 here is CASSQVTTSGDNEQFF. The CDR3 nucleotides read TGTGCCAGCAGCCAAGTTACGACTAGCGGTGACAATGAGCAGTTCTTC.

This clonotype was seen many times. The rearrangement uses TRBV9 and TRBJ1-5, with TRBD1 matching 12 bases. V lost 2 bases to trimming and J lost 7 bases; unmatched junction nucleotides: 4. Per germline, CDR1 SGDLS and CDR2 YYNGEE. The CDR3 is 15 residues long. The CDR3 loop reads CASSVGTGGGQPQHF. The CDR3 DNA sequence: TGTGCCAGCAGCGTTGGGACAGGGGGCGGGCAGCCCCAGCATTTT.

The chain couples TRBV4-2 to TRBJ2-1, with 7 bases fitting TRBD1. Germline assignment: CDR1 LGHNA and CDR2 YNFKEQ. J gave up 8 bases and V 5 bases, and 6 bases lay outside the gene matches. The CDR3 covers 13 residues. For the CDR3, the DNA is TGTGCCAGCAGCGAGACCGGGACAGATGAGCAGTTCTTC. Translating gives CASSETGTDEQFF.

This clonotype was observed many times. The V gene is TRBV20-1, the J gene TRBJ2-2; 8 bases map to TRBD1. The CDR3 totals 13 residues. The trim removed 5 bases at V and 2 bases at J, leaving 1 base unmatched. Germline assignment: CDR1 DFQATT and CDR2 SNEGSKA (reference sequence). In DNA form, the CDR3 reads TGCAGTGCTGACAGGGGAAACACCGGGGAGCTGTTTTTT. It codes for CSADRGNTGELFF.

The rearrangement joins TRBV14 to TRBJ2-2; 16 positions match TRBD2. CDR3 length: 22 residues. The germline V gene encodes CDR1 SGHDN and CDR2 FVKESK. J lost 0 bases, V lost 3 bases, and 13 bases had no gene match. This chain's CDR3 is CASSQGLAGGNTASANTGELFF. CDR3 nucleotides: TGTGCCAGCAGCCAGGGACTAGCGGGAGGGAATACTGCTTCGGCGAACACCGGGGAGCTGTTTTTT.

The J gene is TRBJ2-3, the V gene TRBV20-1; 7 bases are shared with TRBD2. V lost 0 bases, J lost 2 bases, and 5 bases stayed unmatched. CDR1 and CDR2 (germline): DFQATT, SNEGSKA (reference sequence). CDR3 length: 15 amino acids. CDR3 DNA: TGCAGTGCTAGAGATCCGGGGGGACTCACAGATACGCAGTATTTT. This gives the protein CSARDPGGLTDTQYF.

This chain joins TRBV2 and TRBJ2-1; 9 positions match TRBD2. Losses at the gene ends were 9 bases for V and 5 bases for J; bases not matched to a gene: 5. The CDR3 loop spans 13 amino acids. Germline V gene sequence: CDR1 SNHLY, CDR2 FYNNEI. Here the CDR3 DNA reads TGTGCCAGGGGGCTAGCGGGAAACAATGAGCAGTTCTTC. It yields the protein CARGLAGNNEQFF.

About this clonotype itself: A much bigger clone sits one base away, suggesting this may be a read error. The chain carries TRBV7-8 and TRBJ1-1; D not resolved. This CDR3 spans 14 amino acids. Trimming took off 1 base at V and 5 bases at J, with 11 bases between the two ends. Germline V lookup: CDR1 SGHVS, CDR2 FQNEAQ. In DNA, the CDR3 is TGTGCCAGCAGCTTAGTTTCCGTGGCAACTGAAGCTTTCTTT. Amino acids: CASSLVSVATEAFF.

Of note for this clonotype: A much larger clone differs by one base, so this may be a read error. The chain uses TRBV11-2 and TRBJ1-1; possibly TRBD1 for D (6 bases). The germline V gene has CDR1 SGHAT and CDR2 FQNNGV. The CDR3 contains 15 residues. Trimming left V 4 bases short and J 7 bases short, with 19 bases between. CDR3 sequence: CASSSGTWSGIEAFF. CDR3 bases: TGTGCCAGCAGCTCCGGGACATGGTCGGGAATTGAAGCTTTCTTT.

In this sample, this clonotype turned up a few times. V gene TRBV12-3 or TRBV12-4 combines with J gene TRBJ2-5; D remains unclear. V gave up 5 bases and J gave up 5 bases, with 15 bases separating them. This CDR3 region has 14 residues. DNA for the CDR3: TGTGCCAGCAGTGTAGAATTTCAACGGGAGACCCAGTACTTC. Translation gives CASSVEFQRETQYF.

This clonotype was recorded many times. The genes are TRBV6-1 and TRBJ2-3; TRBD2 matches 7 bases. Trimming at V came to 5 bases and at J to 0 bases, leaving 5 bases not matched to a gene. CDR1 and CDR2 from the germline V gene are MNHNS and SASEGT. The CDR3 is made up of 15 amino acids. The CDR3 protein is CASSKHSGSTDTQYF. For the CDR3, the DNA is TGTGCCAGCAGTAAGCATAGCGGGAGCACAGATACGCAGTATTTT.